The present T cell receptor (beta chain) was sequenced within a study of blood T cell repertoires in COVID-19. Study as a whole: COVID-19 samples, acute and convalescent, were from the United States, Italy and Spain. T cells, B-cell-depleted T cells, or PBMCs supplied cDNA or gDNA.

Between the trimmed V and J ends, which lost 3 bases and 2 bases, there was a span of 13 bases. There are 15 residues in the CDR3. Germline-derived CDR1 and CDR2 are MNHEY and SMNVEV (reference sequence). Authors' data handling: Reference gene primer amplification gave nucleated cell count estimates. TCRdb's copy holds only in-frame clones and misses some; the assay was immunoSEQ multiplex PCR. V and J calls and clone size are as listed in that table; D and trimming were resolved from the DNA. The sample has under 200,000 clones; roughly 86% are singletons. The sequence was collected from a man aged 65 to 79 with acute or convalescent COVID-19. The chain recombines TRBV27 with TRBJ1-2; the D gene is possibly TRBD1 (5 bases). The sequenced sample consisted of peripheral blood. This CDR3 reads CASSFFREGNYGYTF. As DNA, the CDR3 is TGTGCCAGCAGTTTCTTCAGGGAAGGAAACTATGGCTACACCTTC.